The present TCR beta chain was sequenced within a study of blood T cell repertoires in COVID-19. The wider study: In each case, the material was cDNA or gDNA derived from T cells, B-cell-depleted T cells, or PBMCs.

Cohorts were determined from participant-reported clinical history. Per germline, CDR1 SGHTA and CDR2 FQGTGA. CDR3 size: 15 residues. Produced via immunoSEQ multiplex PCR; TCRdb's table is partial and in-frame only. Of 150,000 to 200,000 clones detected, 65% to 85% appear once; the ten largest clones hold approximately 6%. Only one count was recorded for this clone. The germline gene is not matched at one end of the junction; a read error may be the cause. The receptor's source is a middle-aged man who had recovered from COVID-19. The sequencing input was PBMCs or T cells enriched from blood (not recorded which). V gene TRBV7-3 combines with J gene TRBJ2-5; the match to TRBD1 covers 7 bases. The CDR3 nucleotides read TGTGCCAGCAGCCTAACGGGACAGTACCAAGAGACCCAGTACTTC. It yields the protein CASSLTGQYQETQYF. Supplemented by reference TRBV7-3 and TRBJ2-5, the full variable domain reads GAGVSQTPSNKVTEKGKYVELRCDPISGHTALYWYRQSLGQGPEFLIYFQGTGAADDSGLPNDRFFAVRPEGSVSTLKIQRTERGDSAVYLCASSLTGQYQETQYFGPGTRLLVL.